The clone carrying this T cell receptor beta chain was recorded a few times. The data are from a study of T cell changes during pregnancy in multiple sclerosis. Trimming cost V 5 bases and J 5 bases; bases outside gene matches: 6. CDR3 length equals 15 residues. CDR1 and CDR2 (germline): SGHTA, FQGNSA. Clones were read by immunoSEQ multiplex PCR, and TCRdb kept only the in-frame ones, dropping some. Counted here are about 80,000 clones, around 90% occurring once; the ten biggest clones make up about 2.8%. V is TRBV7-2 and J is TRBJ2-1; TRBD2 aligns across 10 bases. The sequence derives from a female donor with multiple sclerosis, enrolled in a pregnancy study. The sample was peripheral blood, taken before pregnancy. The CDR3 sequence is CASSQGLAKNNEQFF. Here the CDR3 DNA reads TGTGCCAGCAGCCAGGGACTAGCGAAGAACAATGAGCAGTTCTTC.